This T cell receptor (beta chain) was sequenced during a study of T cell responses to AZD1222 COVID-19 vaccine. The study, taken as a whole, reports: Most donors were white British and more were female, and clonal diversity was possibly underestimated. Nearly half of spike-specific TCRs reportedly go after variant regions that carry no mutations.

The CDR3 is 14 amino acids. Germline lookup yields CDR1 SGHNT and CDR2 YENEEA. Trimming stripped 5 bases from V and 1 base from J, with 12 bases between. TCRdb keeps only in-frame clones here, not all; method: immunoSEQ multiplex PCR. This table has about 96,000 clones, about 88% appearing once. As for this clone: Its antigen is as yet unknown.

Sample: peripheral blood, taken on day 0 of AZD1222 vaccination. The TCR sequence derives from an adult in good health. The V and J genes are TRBV11-3 and TRBJ2-7; D is undetermined. In DNA form, the CDR3 reads TGTGCCAGCAGCCCAGGTGCCAGATCCTACGAGCAGTACTTC. The encoded protein is CASSPGARSYEQYF.